The sequence of this TCR beta chain was determined in a study of control samples from healthy donors and cancer patients. Germline CDR1 and CDR2: SGHRS and YFSETQ. This CDR3 has 13 amino acids. Trimming pared 2 bases from V and 3 bases from J, leaving 9 bases between. Sequenced by immunoSEQ multiplex PCR; TCRdb stores in-frame clones only, minus some. This sample has some 120,000 clones, with 80% to 95% found just once. The sample comprised blood. The sequence was obtained from a man aged 18 to 29 in good health. This chain links TRBV5-1 with TRBJ2-7; D perhaps matches TRBD1 (6 bases). The chain's CDR3 is CASSLGQIYEQYF. The CDR3 DNA reads as TGCGCCAGCAGCTTAGGACAGATCTACGAGCAGTACTTC.